The 30 T cell receptor beta chains presented below share a single source sample, sequenced in a study of T-cell reconstitution after alpha-beta-depleted transplantation in children. Preparation of the TCRbeta library was carried out with unique molecular identifiers. TCRdb processed the PCR reads anew with MiXCR; each CDR3 protein has one entry. The table lists 700,000 to 850,000 distinct CDR3 sequences, approximately 15% of them singletons, with about 4.6% in the top ten. Sequences were derived from PBMCs, mostly from graft donor cells, sampled 360 days after TCRalphabeta/CD19-depleted stem cell transplant. The receptors stem from a male patient younger than 18 who had a stem cell transplant for acute lymphoblastic leukemia, so the T cells may come from the graft donor.

Many counts were recorded for this clonotype. The chain joins TRBV10-3 to TRBJ2-7, with 8 positions matching TRBD1. This CDR3 has 14 amino acids. V lost 4 bases, J lost 3 bases, and 5 bases stayed unmatched. Germline-derived CDR1 and CDR2 are ENHRY and SYGVKD. The CDR3 reads CAISGGQGDYEQYF. The CDR3 DNA sequence: TGTGCCATCAGTGGAGGACAGGGAGACTACGAGCAGTACTTC.

This clonotype showed up just a few times. The chain has TRBV12-3 or TRBV12-4 and TRBJ2-2, with 8 bases fitting TRBD2. Losses at the gene ends were 3 bases for V and 8 bases for J; bases not matched to a gene: 5. There are 14 residues in the CDR3. This chain's CDR3 is CASSLSGSPGELFF. DNA of the CDR3: TGTGCCAGCAGTTTGAGCGGGAGTCCTGGGGAGCTGTTTTTT.

This clonotype occurred many times. One end of the junction varies from germline; a read error may be responsible. The chain uses TRBV20-1 and TRBJ2-7; 10 positions agree with TRBD2. There are 12 residues in the CDR3. Germline V gene data show CDR1 as DFQATT and CDR2 as SNEGSKA (reference sequence). Here the CDR3 DNA reads TGCAGTGCTAGAGACGTCCTAGCGGGAGCCAACTTC. This encodes CSARDVLAGANF.

This chain links TRBV18 with TRBJ2-3; D call uncertain. This CDR3 comprises 16 residues. V lost 6 bases to trimming and J lost 1 base, with 17 bases between them. Per germline, CDR1 KGHSH and CDR2 LQKENI. The CDR3 nucleotides read TGTGCCAGCTCCACCAAGGCGACTCCACGCACAGATACGCAGTATTTT. Translation: CASSTKATPRTDTQYF.

The V gene is TRBV6-2 or TRBV6-3, the J gene TRBJ2-2; TRBD2 matches 7 bases. Losses at the gene ends were 7 bases for V and 5 bases for J; bases not matched to a gene: 10. The CDR3 is 15 amino acids. CDR1 and CDR2 (germline): MNHEY, SVGEGT. The CDR3 protein is CASTYGGLLTGELFF. The CDR3 DNA is TGTGCCAGCACCTATGGGGGACTATTGACCGGGGAGCTGTTTTTT.

This clonotype was seen more than once but under ten times. V usage is TRBV27 and J usage is TRBJ1-5; D gene uncertain. The germline CDR1 and CDR2 sequences are MNHEY and SMNVEV (reference sequence). V was cut by 5 bases and J by 3 bases, with 8 bases left in between. CDR3 length equals 13 residues. The CDR3 DNA reads TGTGCCAGCAGTCAGGCTCTCAATCAGCCCCAGCATTTT. This gives the protein CASSQALNQPQHF.

The J gene is TRBJ1-2, the V gene TRBV6-1; D possibly corresponds to TRBD1 (5 bases). The CDR3 consists of 17 residues. Per the germline V gene, CDR1 is MNHNS and CDR2 is SASEGT. V was shortened by 0 bases and J by 4 bases, with 18 bases between the two germline ends. CDR3 in amino acids: CASSEARRGFLSYGYTF. The CDR3 coding sequence is TGTGCCAGCAGTGAAGCGAGACGGGGGTTTTTGAGCTATGGCTACACCTTC.

Only a few counts were recorded for this clonotype. The chain has TRBV5-1 and TRBJ2-7; the D gene is possibly TRBD2 (5 bases). This CDR3 comprises 16 residues. Germline CDR1 reads SGHRS; CDR2 reads YFSETQ. Trimming removed 4 bases at V and 0 bases at J, with 17 bases between. The CDR3 region is CASSDDIATSSYEQYF. CDR3 nucleotides: TGCGCCAGCAGCGACGACATAGCGACGAGCTCCTACGAGCAGTACTTC.

This clonotype came up a few times. The chain combines TRBV20-1 with TRBJ2-7; possible D gene TRBD2, 6 bases. Germline V gene sequence: CDR1 DFQATT, CDR2 SNEGSKA (reference sequence). The CDR3 contains 14 residues. The V and J ends lost 0 bases and 7 bases respectively, with 16 bases between them. CDR3 region: CSARDIGRGGEQYF. CDR3 nucleotides: TGCAGTGCTAGAGATATCGGGAGAGGAGGGGAGCAGTACTTC.

The chain has TRBV3-1 and TRBJ2-1; D not resolved. Germline V gene data show CDR1 as LGHDT and CDR2 as YNNKEL (reference sequence). This CDR3 has 17 residues. Trimming stripped 0 bases from V and 0 bases from J, with 12 bases between. CDR3 loop: CASSQDSGLRSYNEQFF. CDR3 coding DNA: TGTGCCAGCAGCCAAGATTCCGGCCTCCGCTCCTACAATGAGCAGTTCTTC.

This sequence joins TRBV12-3 or TRBV12-4 and TRBJ2-4; D is undetermined. The V gene lost 3 bases and the J gene lost 9 bases, with 18 bases spanning the gap. This CDR3 comprises 15 residues. DNA of the CDR3: TGTGCCAGCAGTTTGGACCGGGCCAACGGTAGCATTCAGTACTTC. Translation: CASSLDRANGSIQYF.

This clonotype appeared a few times. The rearrangement joins TRBV5-1 to TRBJ2-1; 7 bases fit TRBD1. This CDR3 is 14 amino acids long. The J segment lost 10 bases and the V segment lost 0 bases, leaving 7 bases of the junction unmatched. Germline V CDR1 and CDR2: SGHRS, YFSETQ. CDR3: CASSLGEGGREQFF. CDR3 bases: TGCGCCAGCAGCTTGGGAGAAGGGGGCAGAGAGCAGTTCTTC. Drawing the rest from reference TRBV5-1 and TRBJ2-1, the complete variable domain is KAGVTQTPRYLIKTRGQQVTLSCSPISGHRSVSWYQQTPGQGLQFLFEYFSETQRNKGNFPGRFSGRQFSNSRSEMNVSTLELGDSALYLCASSLGEGGREQFFGPGTRLTVL.

The chain is built from TRBV19 and TRBJ1-5; TRBD1 might be the D (5 bases). V lost 11 bases, J lost 6 bases, and 17 bases lay in between. The CDR3 is 13 amino acids. CDR1 and CDR2 (germline): LNHDA, SQIVND (reference sequence). The CDR3, as DNA: TGTGCCTCCCGGACCCTGAGGGGTCAGCCCCAGCATTTT. Translating it yields CASRTLRGQPQHF.

This clonotype showed up many times. The rearrangement joins TRBV7-9 to TRBJ1-6; perhaps TRBD1 as D (5 bases). Germline CDR1 reads SEHNR; CDR2 reads FQNEAQ (reference sequence). CDR3 length equals 15 residues. The V end was cut by 5 bases, the J end by 5 bases, with 13 bases between. CDR3 residues: CASSDRDGDNSPLHF. In DNA, the CDR3 is TGTGCCAGCAGCGACCGGGACGGTGATAATTCACCCCTCCACTTT.

This clonotype showed up just a few times. The genes are TRBV10-3 and TRBJ2-3; perhaps TRBD2 as D (6 bases). The CDR3 sequence is 15 residues long. Germline V gene sequence: CDR1 ENHRY, CDR2 SYGVKD. The ends were cut back, 4 bases at V and 3 bases at J, with 14 bases in the middle. CDR3 loop: CAISAPGSGTDTQYF. In DNA form, the CDR3 reads TGTGCCATCAGTGCACCCGGGAGTGGAACAGATACGCAGTATTTT.

The V and J genes are TRBV6-5 and TRBJ2-7, with 10 nucleotides matching TRBD1. The CDR3 has 16 residues. In germline, CDR1 is MNHEY, CDR2 SVGAGI. V lost 0 bases to trimming and J lost 3 bases; unmatched junction nucleotides: 5. CDR3 region: CASSYSSGQGLYEQYF. CDR3 nucleotide sequence: TGTGCCAGCAGTTACTCGTCGGGACAGGGGCTCTACGAGCAGTACTTC.

The chain uses TRBV6-1 and TRBJ2-5; 8 bases fit TRBD2. V gave up 7 bases and J gave up 4 bases; unmatched junction bases: 8. The germline gives CDR1 MNHNS, CDR2 SASEGT. The CDR3 is made up of 14 amino acids. The CDR3 is CASKPTGTRETQYF. As DNA, the CDR3 is TGTGCCAGCAAGCCTACCGGGACTAGAGAGACCCAGTACTTC.

This clonotype was observed a few times. This sequence joins TRBV5-5 and TRBJ1-3, with 8 bases that match TRBD1. This CDR3 comprises 15 residues. The V gene's germline CDR1 is SGHKS and CDR2 YYEKEE (reference sequence). Trimming at V came to 5 bases and at J to 3 bases, leaving 7 bases not matched to a gene. CDR3 in amino acids: CASRPRTGNGNTIYF. The CDR3, as DNA: TGTGCCAGCAGACCCCGGACAGGGAATGGAAACACCATATATTTT.

The V call is TRBV11-2, the J call TRBJ2-1, with D perhaps matching TRBD2 (6 bases). Trimming took off 1 base at V and 4 bases at J, with 14 bases between the two ends. CDR1 is SGHAT, CDR2 FQNNGV, per germline. This CDR3 comprises 16 residues. The CDR3 protein is CASSLVPGELYNEQFF. CDR3 DNA: TGTGCCAGCAGCTTAGTTCCGGGAGAGTTATACAATGAGCAGTTCTTC.

In this sample, this clonotype turned up a few times. The rearrangement joins TRBV5-1 to TRBJ2-3; TRBD1 or TRBD2 may be the D gene (5 bases each). This CDR3 has 14 amino acids. Germline CDR1 is SGHRS and CDR2 is YFSETQ. Between the trimmed V and J ends, which lost 4 bases and 1 base, there was a span of 10 bases. The DNA for the CDR3 is TGCGCCAGCAGCAACCGGGACGGCACAGATACGCAGTATTTT. The encoded protein is CASSNRDGTDTQYF.

The chain employs TRBV19 and TRBJ1-1, with 8 bases that match TRBD1. The germline V gene has CDR1 LNHDA and CDR2 SQIVND (reference sequence). The CDR3 has 18 amino acids. V shed 5 bases and J 1 base; nucleotides not matched to a gene: 15. In DNA, the CDR3 is TGTGCCAGTAGTCCCCCAAACCGACAGGGGAGGGAGAACACTGAAGCTTTCTTT. Amino acid sequence: CASSPPNRQGRENTEAFF.

This clonotype has more than one count but fewer than ten. The chain recombines TRBV9 with TRBJ1-5, with D unclear. V was clipped by 3 bases and J by 3 bases, with 7 bases between them. Germline CDR1 and CDR2: SGDLS and YYNGEE. The CDR3 covers 13 residues. The CDR3 sequence is CASSAIPNQPQHF. The CDR3 nucleotides are TGTGCCAGCAGCGCGATCCCCAATCAGCCCCAGCATTTT.

The chain carries TRBV7-8 and TRBJ1-2; 8 nucleotides agree with TRBD1. The CDR3 loop spans 16 amino acids. CDR1 and CDR2 (germline): SGHVS, FQNEAQ. The V segment lost 4 bases and the J segment 1 base; nucleotides outside the gene matches: 8. As DNA, the CDR3 is TGTGCCAGCAGCTACAGGGGGTCAGGCCGTAACTATGGCTACACCTTC. Encoded protein: CASSYRGSGRNYGYTF.

CDR3 DNA sequence: TGCAGTGCTAGAGGGAGCGGGAGGGCCCCAGAGACCCAGTACTTC. It codes for CSARGSGRAPETQYF. The genes are TRBV20-1 and TRBJ2-5; 10 bases line up with TRBD2. The J segment lost 4 bases and the V segment lost 1 base, leaving 6 bases of the junction unmatched. Germline V gene sequence: CDR1 DFQATT, CDR2 SNEGSKA (reference sequence). The CDR3 runs 15 residues.

This clonotype occurred many times. The rearrangement links TRBV4-2 to TRBJ2-7; 13 nucleotides agree with TRBD2. The germline V gene encodes CDR1 LGHNA and CDR2 YNFKEQ. V was pared by 3 bases and J by 3 bases, with 5 bases of the junction left unmatched. The CDR3 runs 16 residues. The CDR3 coding sequence is TGTGCCAGCAGCCACCTCGGACTAGCGGGAGACTACGAGCAGTACTTC. It yields the protein CASSHLGLAGDYEQYF.

The chain has TRBV7-2 and TRBJ2-7; TRBD2 matches 7 bases. The CDR3 sequence is 19 residues long. J gave up 0 bases and V 1 base, and 15 bases lay outside the gene matches. CDR1 and CDR2 from the germline V gene are SGHTA and FQGNSA. The CDR3 DNA reads as TGTGCCAGCAGCTTAGTGCTGGCGGGAGAGGCCTCTCTCTCCTACGAGCAGTACTTC. Its translation is CASSLVLAGEASLSYEQYF.

This clonotype was found many times. V is TRBV14 and J is TRBJ2-1; 9 bases agree with TRBD2. After removal of 5 bases from V and 4 bases from J, the junction contained 15 bases not matched to a gene. This CDR3 has 18 residues. CDR1 is SGHDN, CDR2 FVKESK, per germline. CDR3 residues: CASSATNPAGGLYNEQFF. Written as DNA, the CDR3 is TGTGCCAGCAGCGCAACAAACCCAGCGGGAGGACTTTACAATGAGCAGTTCTTC.

This clonotype was detected a few times. V usage is TRBV5-1 and J usage is TRBJ1-2; unclear D gene. Germline values: CDR1 SGHRS, CDR2 YFSETQ. The CDR3 has 15 residues. The V and J ends lost 0 bases and 0 bases respectively, with 9 bases between them. CDR3 nucleotides: TGCGCCAGCAGCTTGGATAACAATTCTAACTATGGCTACACCTTC. Encoded protein: CASSLDNNSNYGYTF.

The chain has TRBV11-2 and TRBJ1-5; D unclear. Germline V gives CDR1 SGHAT, CDR2 FQNNGV. The CDR3 covers 17 residues. The V end lost 1 base, the J end lost 2 bases, and 15 bases lay between the germline ends. CDR3 nucleotide sequence: TGTGCCAGCAGCTTAGGGGTAATGGGCGGTGGCAATCAGCCCCAGCATTTT. It codes for CASSLGVMGGGNQPQHF.

The V and J genes are TRBV5-1 and TRBJ2-7; 7 nucleotides line up with TRBD2. In germline, CDR1 is SGHRS, CDR2 YFSETQ. The trim removed 0 bases at V and 3 bases at J, leaving 6 bases unmatched. This CDR3 contains 15 residues. DNA for the CDR3: TGCGCCAGCAGCTTGGGCACTAGCGTGTTCTACGAGCAGTACTTC. Its translation: CASSLGTSVFYEQYF.